The 22 T cell receptor beta chains reported below all come from one sample, sequenced in a study of T cells after yellow fever vaccination. In TCRdb, the 5' RACE reads were re-called with MiXCR into one record per CDR3 protein. The table records a few hundred thousand distinct CDR3 sequences, 4% of them present only once. Specimen: PBMCs, collected 5 days after the yellow fever booster vaccination. The receptor source for this set is a man between 18 and 29 years old who received the YFV17D yellow fever vaccine.

This clonotype turned up a few times. The genes are TRBV5-1 and TRBJ2-2, with a weak D call TRBD2 (5 bases). V dropped 0 bases and J dropped 3 bases, with 6 bases sitting between them. CDR3 size: 14 residues. Germline V CDR1 and CDR2: SGHRS, YFSETQ. The CDR3 DNA sequence: TGCGCCAGCAGCTTGGACGGGGACACCGGGGAGCTGTTTTTT. Encoded protein: CASSLDGDTGELFF.

In this sample, this clonotype turned up many times. The CDR3 bases are TGTGCCAGCAGCGCTGTAGGGACAGGGTGGCCCGGGGAGCTGTTTTTT. It encodes CASSAVGTGWPGELFF. The chain combines TRBV11-1 with TRBJ2-2; 9 bases agree with TRBD1. The germline V gene has CDR1 SGHAT and CDR2 FQDESV (reference sequence). The CDR3 consists of 16 residues. V gave up 5 bases and J gave up 6 bases; unmatched junction bases: 10.

In this sample, this clonotype turned up a few times. V usage is TRBV4-2 and J usage is TRBJ2-3; 14 bases line up with TRBD2. Germline trimming cut 4 bases from V and 2 bases from J; bases unmatched to any gene: 8. Germline V gives CDR1 LGHNA, CDR2 YNFKEQ. CDR3 length: 18 amino acids. CDR3 coding DNA: TGTGCCAGCAGCCTAACAGGACTAGCGGGGGGTCCCACAGATACGCAGTATTTT. Protein: CASSLTGLAGGPTDTQYF.

V is TRBV15 and J is TRBJ1-6, with TRBD1 as a possible D gene (5 bases). V was shortened by 5 bases and J by 6 bases, with 14 bases between the two germline ends. This CDR3 region has 15 residues. Germline V gives CDR1 LNHNV, CDR2 YYDKDF (reference sequence). CDR3 amino acids: CATSEGPPANSPLHF. The CDR3 DNA reads TGTGCCACCAGCGAGGGACCTCCTGCTAATTCACCCCTCCACTTT.

This clonotype came up many times. The V gene is TRBV12-3 or TRBV12-4, the J gene TRBJ1-5, with D hard to call. The V end lost 5 bases, the J end lost 5 bases, and 16 bases lay between the germline ends. This CDR3 region has 15 residues. The DNA of the CDR3 is TGTGCCAGCAGTGCTCGTGAGACTAGGGATCAGCCCCAGCATTTT. Its translation is CASSARETRDQPQHF.

This clonotype has at least ten counts. This chain uses TRBV12-3 or TRBV12-4 with TRBJ1-1, with 7 positions matching TRBD1. CDR3 length equals 15 residues. V shed 5 bases, J shed 1 base, and the junction held 7 bases outside the gene matches. Here the CDR3 DNA reads TGTGCCAGCAGTCCGGAGGGGGCACGGAACACTGAAGCTTTCTTT. This encodes CASSPEGARNTEAFF.

This clonotype was seen many times. The chain joins TRBV5-1 to TRBJ2-1; 9 nucleotides align to TRBD1. V lost 4 bases and J lost 8; bases outside the gene matches: 4. Per the germline V gene, CDR1 is SGHRS and CDR2 is YFSETQ. The CDR3 is 13 amino acids. The CDR3 DNA is TGCGCCAGCAGCCAGGGACAGGGCTATGAGCAGTTCTTC. Protein product: CASSQGQGYEQFF.

The table lists this clonotype with a few counts. This chain connects TRBV14 to TRBJ1-1; no firm D call. Trimming shortened V by 4 bases and J by 4 bases, and 10 bases separated the two germline ends. The CDR3 loop spans 13 amino acids. Germline-derived CDR1 and CDR2 are SGHDN and FVKESK. This chain's CDR3 is CASSRTRGTEAFF. The DNA for the CDR3 is TGTGCCAGCAGCCGAACACGAGGCACTGAAGCTTTCTTT.

V and J are TRBV6-1 and TRBJ1-5; D possibly corresponds to TRBD1 (5 bases). CDR1 MNHNS and CDR2 SASEGT come from the germline V gene. The CDR3 consists of 17 residues. Trimming took 1 base from V and 6 from J, leaving 19 bases between them. CDR3 amino acids: CASSEGGPRGVGQPQHF. CDR3 in DNA: TGTGCCAGCAGTGAAGGCGGGCCGCGAGGGGTAGGTCAGCCCCAGCATTTT.

This clonotype was recorded a few times. The V and J genes are TRBV3-1 and TRBJ1-6; D remains ambiguous. The V end was cut by 0 bases, the J end by 10 bases, with 7 bases between. CDR3 length equals 13 residues. CDR1 and CDR2 (germline): LGHDT, YNNKEL (reference sequence). CDR3 bases: TGTGCCAGCAGCCAAGATCCGGCCTCACCCCTCCACTTT. Its translation: CASSQDPASPLHF.

This clonotype has only a few counts. This rearrangement joins TRBV3-1 to TRBJ2-5; D is ambiguous. The CDR3 sequence is 15 residues long. V was cut by 4 bases and J by 2 bases, with 14 bases left in between. The germline V gene encodes CDR1 LGHDT and CDR2 YNNKEL (reference sequence). The CDR3 region is CASSLGRRLQETQYF. CDR3 bases: TGTGCCAGCAGCCTTGGAAGACGGCTACAAGAGACCCAGTACTTC.

This clonotype was detected only a few times. The V gene is TRBV5-1, the J gene TRBJ1-2; no firm D call. Per germline, CDR1 SGHRS and CDR2 YFSETQ. This CDR3 spans 14 amino acids. V was pared by 1 base and J by 8 bases, with 15 bases between. DNA for the CDR3: TGCGCCAGCAGCTTGTATGACGGGTCGGGGGGCTACACCTTC. Its translation: CASSLYDGSGGYTF.

The table lists this clonotype with a few counts. This chain uses TRBV6-1 with TRBJ1-3; no definite D call. V was cut by 6 bases and J by 3 bases, with 15 bases left in between. Germline assignment: CDR1 MNHNS and CDR2 SASEGT. The CDR3 sequence is 15 residues long. The CDR3 sequence is CASRPKTQLGNTIYF. For the CDR3, the DNA is TGTGCCAGCAGACCGAAGACACAGCTTGGAAACACCATATATTTT.

This clonotype occurred many times. The chain employs TRBV6-5 and TRBJ1-5; D is possibly TRBD1 (6 bases). This CDR3 spans 16 amino acids. V was clipped by 5 bases and J by 7 bases, with 21 bases between them. Germline values: CDR1 MNHEY, CDR2 SVGAGI. The CDR3 bases are TGTGCCAGCAGTCCGGGGATGGGGGCCAAGAGGCAGCCCCAGCATTTT. Translating gives CASSPGMGAKRQPQHF.

This clonotype was picked up a small number of times. This rearrangement joins TRBV7-9 to TRBJ2-1; 7 bases are a match to TRBD2. The CDR3 loop spans 15 amino acids. V shed 6 bases and J 0 bases; nucleotides not matched to a gene: 5. CDR1 SEHNR and CDR2 FQNEAQ come from the germline V gene (reference sequence). The CDR3, as DNA: TGTGCCAGCAGGGTTACTAGCGACTCCTACAATGAGCAGTTCTTC. Its protein is CASRVTSDSYNEQFF.

In its sample, this clonotype was seen many times. The chain links TRBV5-1 to TRBJ2-3; 7 nucleotides agree with TRBD2. The CDR3 length is 13 residues. The junction had 3 bases not matched to a gene; V was cut back by 2 bases and J by 6 bases. Germline loops: CDR1 SGHRS, CDR2 YFSETQ. CDR3 in amino acids: CASSFPGGDTQYF. The CDR3 DNA reads as TGCGCCAGCAGCTTCCCCGGGGGGGATACGCAGTATTTT.

This rearrangement joins TRBV6-5 to TRBJ2-3; D possibly corresponds to TRBD1 (6 bases). Germline V gene data show CDR1 as MNHEY and CDR2 as SVGAGI. This CDR3 region has 14 residues. Trimming removed 7 bases from V and 0 bases from J, with 11 bases in between. CDR3 nucleotides: TGTGCCAGCAAACCGGGACACAGCACAGATACGCAGTATTTT. This encodes CASKPGHSTDTQYF.

This clonotype was recorded a few times. The rearrangement uses TRBV7-2 and TRBJ2-2; D unclear. Deletions cut 7 bases from V and 5 bases from J, with 17 bases between. The CDR3 has 15 residues. CDR1 is SGHTA, CDR2 FQGNSA, per germline. As DNA, the CDR3 is TGTGCCAGCACCCAAGGGCCAATACGGACCGGGGAGCTGTTTTTT. Translated: CASTQGPIRTGELFF.

This rearrangement joins TRBV12-3 or TRBV12-4 to TRBJ2-2; possibly TRBD2 for D (6 bases). This CDR3 spans 14 amino acids. V lost 5 bases and J lost 6, with 13 bases in between. The CDR3 DNA follows: TGTGCCAGCAGTCGTGGACCGGGAGCCGGGGAGCTGTTTTTT. It translates to CASSRGPGAGELFF.

This clonotype showed up many times. The genes are TRBV11-2 and TRBJ2-7; D might be TRBD1 (6 bases). CDR1 and CDR2 (germline): SGHAT, FQNNGV. This CDR3 spans 17 amino acids. Deletions cut 0 bases from V and 3 bases from J, with 18 bases between. The CDR3 reads CASSLDTLTGQIYEQYF. In nucleotides, the CDR3 is TGTGCCAGCAGCTTAGATACATTGACAGGTCAAATCTACGAGCAGTACTTC.

The chain carries TRBV5-1 and TRBJ2-2; no reliable D call. This CDR3 contains 14 residues. V lost 1 base and J 0 bases, leaving 4 bases between the germline ends. Germline V CDR1 and CDR2: SGHRS, YFSETQ. The CDR3 protein is CASSLMANTGELFF. DNA of the CDR3: TGCGCCAGCAGCTTGATGGCGAACACCGGGGAGCTGTTTTTT.

This clonotype was counted ten times or more. The chain joins TRBV7-9 to TRBJ1-1; the match to TRBD1 covers 10 bases. The CDR3 consists of 14 residues. Germline V gene data show CDR1 as SEHNR and CDR2 as FQNEAQ (reference sequence). J gave up 4 bases and V 3 bases, and 2 bases lay outside the gene matches. CDR3 bases: TGTGCCAGCAGCTTCCGGGACAGGGGCACTGAAGCTTTCTTT. This gives the protein CASSFRDRGTEAFF.